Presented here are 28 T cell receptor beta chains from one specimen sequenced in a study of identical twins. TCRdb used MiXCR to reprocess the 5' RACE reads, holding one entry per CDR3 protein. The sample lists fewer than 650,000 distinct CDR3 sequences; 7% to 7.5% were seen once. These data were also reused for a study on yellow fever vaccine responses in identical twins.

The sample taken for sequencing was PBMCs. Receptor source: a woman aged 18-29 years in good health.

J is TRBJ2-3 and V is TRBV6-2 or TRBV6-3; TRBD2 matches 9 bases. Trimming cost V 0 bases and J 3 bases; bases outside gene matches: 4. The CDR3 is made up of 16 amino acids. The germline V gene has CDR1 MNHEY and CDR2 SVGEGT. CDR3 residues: CASSYSLAGLTDTQYF. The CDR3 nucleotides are TGTGCCAGCAGTTACTCTCTAGCGGGATTAACAGATACGCAGTATTTT.

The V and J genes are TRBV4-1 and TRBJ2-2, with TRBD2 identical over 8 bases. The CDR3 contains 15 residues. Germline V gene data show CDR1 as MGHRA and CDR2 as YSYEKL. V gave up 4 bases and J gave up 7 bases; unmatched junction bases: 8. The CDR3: CASSPTGGPGGELFF. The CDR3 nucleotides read TGCGCCAGCAGCCCCACGGGAGGGCCAGGCGGGGAGCTGTTTTTT.

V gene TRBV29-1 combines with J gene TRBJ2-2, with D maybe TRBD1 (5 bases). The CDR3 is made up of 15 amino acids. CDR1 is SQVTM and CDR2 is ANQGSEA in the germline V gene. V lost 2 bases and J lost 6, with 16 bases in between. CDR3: CSVETLQGYAGELFF. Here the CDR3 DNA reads TGCAGCGTTGAAACTCTCCAGGGCTATGCCGGGGAGCTGTTTTTT.

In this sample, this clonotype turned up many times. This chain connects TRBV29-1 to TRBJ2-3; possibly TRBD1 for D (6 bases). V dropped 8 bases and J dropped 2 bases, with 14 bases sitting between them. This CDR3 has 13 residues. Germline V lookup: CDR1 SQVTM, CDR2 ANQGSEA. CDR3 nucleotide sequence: TGCAGCACCTTGGGGGCTATCACAGATACGCAGTATTTT. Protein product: CSTLGAITDTQYF.

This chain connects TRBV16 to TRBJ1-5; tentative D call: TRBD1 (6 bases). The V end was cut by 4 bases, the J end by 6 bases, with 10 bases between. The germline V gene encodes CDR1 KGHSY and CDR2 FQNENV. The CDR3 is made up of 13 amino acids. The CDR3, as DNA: TGTGCCAGCAGCCTACACAGGGTTCAGCCCCAGCATTTT. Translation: CASSLHRVQPQHF. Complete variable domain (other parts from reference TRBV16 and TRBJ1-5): GEEVAQTPKHLVRGEGQKAKLYCAPIKGHSYVFWYQQVLKNEFKFLISFQNENVFDETGMPKERFSAKCLPNSPCSLEIQATKLEDSAVYFCASSLHRVQPQHFGDGTRLSIL.

CDR3 residues: CASGYSAGGSYEQYF. The DNA of the CDR3 is TGTGCCAGCGGCTACTCAGCGGGAGGTTCCTACGAGCAGTACTTC. The chain joins TRBV27 to TRBJ2-7; 9 bases fit TRBD2. CDR1 is MNHEY and CDR2 is SMNVEV in the germline V gene (reference sequence). This CDR3 is 15 amino acids long. Trimming took 8 bases from V and 1 from J; bases not matched to a gene: 9.

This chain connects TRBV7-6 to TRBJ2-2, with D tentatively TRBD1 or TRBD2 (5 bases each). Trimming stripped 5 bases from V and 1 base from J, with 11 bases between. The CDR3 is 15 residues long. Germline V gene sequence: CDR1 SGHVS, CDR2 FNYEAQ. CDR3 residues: CASSGTTENTGELFF. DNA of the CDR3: TGTGCCAGCAGCGGGACGACAGAGAACACCGGGGAGCTGTTTTTT.

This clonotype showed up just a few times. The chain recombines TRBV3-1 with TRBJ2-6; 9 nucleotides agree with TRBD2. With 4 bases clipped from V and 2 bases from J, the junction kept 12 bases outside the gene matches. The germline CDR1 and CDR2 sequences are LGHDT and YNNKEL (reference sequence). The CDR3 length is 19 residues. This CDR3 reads CASSRTPGLASPGANVLTF. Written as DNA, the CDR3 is TGTGCCAGCAGCCGCACACCGGGACTAGCCTCCCCTGGGGCCAACGTCCTGACTTTC.

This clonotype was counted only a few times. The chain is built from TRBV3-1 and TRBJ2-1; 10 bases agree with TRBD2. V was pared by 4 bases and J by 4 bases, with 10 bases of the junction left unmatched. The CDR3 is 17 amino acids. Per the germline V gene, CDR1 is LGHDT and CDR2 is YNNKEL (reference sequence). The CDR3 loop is CASSPRELAGYYNEQFF. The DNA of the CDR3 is TGTGCCAGCAGCCCCCGAGAACTAGCGGGGTATTACAATGAGCAGTTCTTC.

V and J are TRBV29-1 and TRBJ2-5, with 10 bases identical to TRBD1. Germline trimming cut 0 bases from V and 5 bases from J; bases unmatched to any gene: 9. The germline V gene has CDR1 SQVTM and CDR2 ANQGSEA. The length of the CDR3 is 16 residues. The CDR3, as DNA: TGCAGCGTTGAAGATATTGGGGACAGGGGCACTGAGACCCAGTACTTC. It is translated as CSVEDIGDRGTETQYF.

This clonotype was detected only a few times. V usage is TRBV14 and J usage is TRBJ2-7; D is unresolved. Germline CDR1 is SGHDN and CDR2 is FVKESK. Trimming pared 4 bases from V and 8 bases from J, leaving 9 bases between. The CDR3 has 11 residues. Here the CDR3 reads CASSLLGQQYF. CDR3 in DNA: TGTGCCAGCAGCCTACTTGGACAGCAGTACTTC.

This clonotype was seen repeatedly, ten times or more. Written as DNA, the CDR3 is TGCGCCAGCAGCCAAGGGCCCCTAGCGGGGGACAATGAGCAGTTCTTC. Its protein product is CASSQGPLAGDNEQFF. The chain has TRBV4-1 and TRBJ2-1; 10 positions agree with TRBD2. After removal of 1 base from V and 5 bases from J, the junction contained 5 bases not matched to a gene. This CDR3 contains 16 residues. Germline V CDR1 and CDR2: MGHRA, YSYEKL.

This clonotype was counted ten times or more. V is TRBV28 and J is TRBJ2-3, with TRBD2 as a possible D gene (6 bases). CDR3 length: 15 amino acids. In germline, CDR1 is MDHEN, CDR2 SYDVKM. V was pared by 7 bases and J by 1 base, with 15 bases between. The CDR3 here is CASKQLGLGTDTQYF. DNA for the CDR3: TGTGCCAGCAAACAGTTGGGACTGGGCACAGATACGCAGTATTTT.

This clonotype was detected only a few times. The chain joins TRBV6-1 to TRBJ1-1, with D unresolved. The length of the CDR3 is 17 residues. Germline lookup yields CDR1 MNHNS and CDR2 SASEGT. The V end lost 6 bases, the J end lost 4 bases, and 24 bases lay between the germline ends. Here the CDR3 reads CASRRFYNVGDRTEAFF. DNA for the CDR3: TGTGCCAGCAGACGCTTTTATAACGTAGGAGACCGCACTGAAGCTTTCTTT.

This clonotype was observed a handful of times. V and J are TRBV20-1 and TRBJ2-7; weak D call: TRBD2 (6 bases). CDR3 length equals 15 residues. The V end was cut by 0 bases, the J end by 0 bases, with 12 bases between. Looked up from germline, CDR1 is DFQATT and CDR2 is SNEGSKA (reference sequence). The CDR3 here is CSAREWAGYSYEQYV. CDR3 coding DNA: TGCAGTGCTAGAGAATGGGCGGGATACTCCTACGAGCAGTACGTC.

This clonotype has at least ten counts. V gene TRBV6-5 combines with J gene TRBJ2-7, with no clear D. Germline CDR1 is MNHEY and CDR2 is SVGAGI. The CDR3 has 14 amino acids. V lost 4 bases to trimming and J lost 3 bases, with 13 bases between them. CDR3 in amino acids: CASSSLGPRYEQYF. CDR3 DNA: TGTGCCAGCAGTTCCCTAGGACCGCGCTACGAGCAGTACTTC.

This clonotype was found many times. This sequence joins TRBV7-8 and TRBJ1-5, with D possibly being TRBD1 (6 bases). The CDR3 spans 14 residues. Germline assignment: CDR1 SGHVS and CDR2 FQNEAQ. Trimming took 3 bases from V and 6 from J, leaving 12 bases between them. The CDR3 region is CASSFRGAGQPQHF. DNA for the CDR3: TGTGCCAGCAGCTTTCGGGGGGCTGGTCAGCCCCAGCATTTT.

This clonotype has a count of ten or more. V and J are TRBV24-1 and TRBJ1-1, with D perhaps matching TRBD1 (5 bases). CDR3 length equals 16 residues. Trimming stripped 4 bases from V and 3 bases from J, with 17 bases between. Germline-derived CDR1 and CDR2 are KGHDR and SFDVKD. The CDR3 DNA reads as TGTGCCACCAGTGACCCCCTGGGGGGGAAGCACACTGAAGCTTTCTTT. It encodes CATSDPLGGKHTEAFF.

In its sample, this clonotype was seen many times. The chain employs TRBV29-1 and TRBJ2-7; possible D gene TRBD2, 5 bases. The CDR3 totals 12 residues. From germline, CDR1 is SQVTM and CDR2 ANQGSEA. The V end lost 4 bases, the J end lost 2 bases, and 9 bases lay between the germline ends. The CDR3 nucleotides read TGCAGCGTTGGAGGGCTTACCTACGAGCAGTACTTC. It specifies CSVGGLTYEQYF.

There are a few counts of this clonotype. The CDR3 coding sequence is TGTGCCAGCATCAGCTTTTACACTGAAGCTTTCTTT. Translating gives CASISFYTEAFF. The chain links TRBV28 to TRBJ1-1; no reliable D call. This CDR3 comprises 12 residues. Per germline, CDR1 MDHEN and CDR2 SYDVKM. Trimming shortened V by 7 bases and J by 3 bases, and 9 bases separated the two germline ends.

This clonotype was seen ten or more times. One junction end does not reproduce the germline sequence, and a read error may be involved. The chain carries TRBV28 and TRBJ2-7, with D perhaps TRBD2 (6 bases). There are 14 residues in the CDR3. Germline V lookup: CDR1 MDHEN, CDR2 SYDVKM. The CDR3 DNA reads TGCGCCAGCAGCTTGTCAGGGACTTCCTACGAGCAGTACTTC. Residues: CASSLSGTSYEQYF. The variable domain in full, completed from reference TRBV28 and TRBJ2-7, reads DVKVTQSSRYLVKRTGEKVFLECVQDMDHENMFWYRQDPGLGLRLIYFSYDVKMKEKGDIPEGYSVSREKKERFSLILESASTNQTSMYLCASSLSGTSYEQYFGPGTRLTVT.

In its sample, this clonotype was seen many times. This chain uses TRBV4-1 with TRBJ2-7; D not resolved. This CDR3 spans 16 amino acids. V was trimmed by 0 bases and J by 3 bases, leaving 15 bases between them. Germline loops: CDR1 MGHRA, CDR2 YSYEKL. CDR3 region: CASSQDEGRQVYEQYF. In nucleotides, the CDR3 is TGCGCCAGCAGCCAAGATGAAGGGCGTCAAGTCTACGAGCAGTACTTC.

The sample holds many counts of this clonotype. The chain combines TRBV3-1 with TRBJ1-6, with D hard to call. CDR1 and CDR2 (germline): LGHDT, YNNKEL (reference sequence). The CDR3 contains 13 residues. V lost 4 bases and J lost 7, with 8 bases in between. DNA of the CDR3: TGTGCCAGCAGCCTAGATCGGAATTCACCCCTCCACTTT. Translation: CASSLDRNSPLHF.

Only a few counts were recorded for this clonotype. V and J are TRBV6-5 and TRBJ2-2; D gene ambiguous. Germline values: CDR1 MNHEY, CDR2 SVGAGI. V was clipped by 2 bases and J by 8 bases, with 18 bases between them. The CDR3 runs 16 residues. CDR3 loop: CASSYRPRAGGGELFF. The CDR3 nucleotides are TGTGCCAGCAGTTACCGCCCCCGGGCCGGCGGAGGGGAGCTGTTTTTT.

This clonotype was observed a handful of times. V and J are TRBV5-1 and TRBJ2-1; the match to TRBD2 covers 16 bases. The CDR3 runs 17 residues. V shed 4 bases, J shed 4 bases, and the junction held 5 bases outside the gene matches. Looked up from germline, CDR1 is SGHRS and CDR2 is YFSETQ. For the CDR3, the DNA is TGCGCCAGCAGCAAGGGACTAGCGGGGGGGATATACAATGAGCAGTTCTTC. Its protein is CASSKGLAGGIYNEQFF.

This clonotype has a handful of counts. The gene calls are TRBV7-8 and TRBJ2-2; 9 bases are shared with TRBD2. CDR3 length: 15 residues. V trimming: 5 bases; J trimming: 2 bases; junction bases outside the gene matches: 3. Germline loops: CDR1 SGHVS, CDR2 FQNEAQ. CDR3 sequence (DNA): TGTGCCAGCAGCCGTAGCGGGAGAAACACCGGGGAGCTGTTTTTT. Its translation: CASSRSGRNTGELFF.

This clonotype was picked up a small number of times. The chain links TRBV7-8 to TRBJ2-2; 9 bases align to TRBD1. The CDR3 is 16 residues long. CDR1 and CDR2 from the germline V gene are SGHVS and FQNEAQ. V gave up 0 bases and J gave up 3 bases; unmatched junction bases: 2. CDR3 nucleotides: TGTGCCAGCAGCTTAGCCGACAGGGGGGACACCGGGGAGCTGTTTTTT. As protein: CASSLADRGDTGELFF.

The CDR3 region is CASSLGRGLAPSYEQYF. CDR3 in DNA: TGTGCCAGCAGCTTGGGGCGGGGGCTAGCCCCTTCCTACGAGCAGTACTTC. The J gene is TRBJ2-7, the V gene TRBV5-6; tentatively, D is TRBD2 (7 bases). V dropped 0 bases and J dropped 1 base, with 17 bases sitting between them. CDR1 is SGHDT and CDR2 is YYEEEE in the germline V gene. The CDR3 loop spans 17 amino acids. Full variable domain (remainder filled in from reference TRBV5-6 and TRBJ2-7): DAGVTQSPTHLIKTRGQQVTLRCSPKSGHDTVSWYQQALGQGPQFIFQYYEEEERQRGNFPDRFSGHQFPNYSSELNVNALLLGDSALYLCASSLGRGLAPSYEQYFGPGTRLTVT.